This T cell receptor beta chain was captured in a study of glioma-infiltrating T cells after dendritic cell vaccination. Whole-study results and caveats: Estimated pretreatment TIL content predicted outcome after dendritic cell vaccination.

About this clone itself: Its antigen is still unknown.

TCRdb keeps only in-frame clones here, not all; method: immunoSEQ multiplex PCR. Here the sample spans roughly 100,000 clones, more than 75% being singletons. With 3 bases clipped from V and 6 bases from J, the junction kept 6 bases outside the gene matches. Germline V gives CDR1 SGHRS, CDR2 YFSETQ. The CDR3 consists of 15 residues. The chain uses TRBV5-1 and TRBJ2-1, with 10 nucleotides matching TRBD1. The material was blood, obtained before dendritic cell vaccination. The TCR was taken from a human donor with glioblastoma. The CDR3 is CASSSQGQGFNEQFF. CDR3 nucleotide sequence: TGCGCCAGCAGCTCGCAGGGACAGGGGTTCAATGAGCAGTTCTTC. Using reference TRBV5-1 and TRBJ2-1 for the parts outside the CDR3, the full variable domain is KAGVTQTPRYLIKTRGQQVTLSCSPISGHRSVSWYQQTPGQGLQFLFEYFSETQRNKGNFPGRFSGRQFSNSRSEMNVSTLELGDSALYLCASSSQGQGFNEQFFGPGTRLTVL.